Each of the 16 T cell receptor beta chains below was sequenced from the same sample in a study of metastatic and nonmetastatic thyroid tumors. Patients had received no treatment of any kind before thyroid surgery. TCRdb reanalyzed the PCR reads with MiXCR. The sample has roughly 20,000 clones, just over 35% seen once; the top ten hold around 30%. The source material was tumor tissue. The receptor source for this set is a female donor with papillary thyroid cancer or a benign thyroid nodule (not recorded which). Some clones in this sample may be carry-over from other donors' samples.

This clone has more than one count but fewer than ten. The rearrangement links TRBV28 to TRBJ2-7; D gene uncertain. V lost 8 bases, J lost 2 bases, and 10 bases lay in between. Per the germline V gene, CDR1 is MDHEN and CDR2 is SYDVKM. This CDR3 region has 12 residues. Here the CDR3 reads CASSPRAYEQYF. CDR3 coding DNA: TGTGCCAGCTCCCCCCGCGCCTACGAGCAGTACTTC.

The CDR3 spells CASRGRQGRTDTQYF. CDR3 nucleotide sequence: TGTGCCAGCAGGGGACGACAGGGAAGGACAGATACGCAGTATTTT. The rearrangement joins TRBV6-1 to TRBJ2-3; 7 bases fit TRBD1. CDR3 length equals 15 residues. V dropped 6 bases and J dropped 3; count of bases not matched to a gene: 9. Germline V gene sequence: CDR1 MNHNS, CDR2 SASEGT.

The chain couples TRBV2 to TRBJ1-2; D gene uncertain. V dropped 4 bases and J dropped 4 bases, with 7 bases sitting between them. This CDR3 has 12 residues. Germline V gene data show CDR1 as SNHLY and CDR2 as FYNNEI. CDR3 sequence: CASSVGSYGYTF. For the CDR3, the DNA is TGTGCCAGCAGTGTGGGGTCCTATGGCTACACCTTC.

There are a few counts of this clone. This CDR3 is CASSPQYRGTRGNTIYF. In DNA form, the CDR3 reads TGTGCCAGCAGTCCCCAATATCGCGGGACCCGTGGAAACACCATATATTTT. The chain couples TRBV27 to TRBJ1-3; D might be TRBD1 (5 bases). Per germline, CDR1 MNHEY and CDR2 SMNVEV (reference sequence). The CDR3 is 17 residues long. With 5 bases removed from V and 3 bases from J, the gap between germline ends came to 20 bases.

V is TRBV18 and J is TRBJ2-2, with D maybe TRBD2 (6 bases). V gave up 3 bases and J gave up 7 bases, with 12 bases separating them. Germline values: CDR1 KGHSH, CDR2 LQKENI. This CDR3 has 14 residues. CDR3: CASSPPGVLGELFF. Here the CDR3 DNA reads TGTGCCAGCTCACCCCCGGGGGTTCTCGGGGAGCTGTTTTTT.

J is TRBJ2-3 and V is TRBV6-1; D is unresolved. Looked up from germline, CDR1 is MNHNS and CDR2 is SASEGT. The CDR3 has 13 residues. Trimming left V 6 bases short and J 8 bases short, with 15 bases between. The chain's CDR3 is CASRAPVWGTQYF. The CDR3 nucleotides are TGTGCCAGCAGGGCACCCGTTTGGGGTACGCAGTATTTT.

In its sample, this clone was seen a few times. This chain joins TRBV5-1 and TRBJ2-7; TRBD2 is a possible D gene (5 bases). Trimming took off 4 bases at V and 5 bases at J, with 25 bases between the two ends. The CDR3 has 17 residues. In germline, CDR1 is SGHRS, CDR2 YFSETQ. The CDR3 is CASSDLLVGSSPNEQYF. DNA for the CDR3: TGCGCCAGCAGCGATCTCCTGGTGGGGAGTTCCCCCAACGAGCAGTACTTC.

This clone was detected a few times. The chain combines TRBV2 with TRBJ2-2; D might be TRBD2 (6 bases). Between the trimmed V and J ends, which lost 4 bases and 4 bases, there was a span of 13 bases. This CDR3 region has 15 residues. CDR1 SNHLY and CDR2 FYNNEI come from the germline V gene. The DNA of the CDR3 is TGTGCCAGCAGTGGAGACGTTAGCGGCACCGGGGAGCTGTTTTTT. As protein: CASSGDVSGTGELFF.

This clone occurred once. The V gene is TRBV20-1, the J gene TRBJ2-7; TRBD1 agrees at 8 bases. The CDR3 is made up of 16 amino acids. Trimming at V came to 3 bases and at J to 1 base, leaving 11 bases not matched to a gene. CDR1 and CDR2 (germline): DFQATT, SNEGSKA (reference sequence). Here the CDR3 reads CSASPLGWTGSYEQYF. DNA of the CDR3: TGCAGTGCTAGCCCACTAGGGTGGACAGGGTCCTACGAGCAGTACTTC.

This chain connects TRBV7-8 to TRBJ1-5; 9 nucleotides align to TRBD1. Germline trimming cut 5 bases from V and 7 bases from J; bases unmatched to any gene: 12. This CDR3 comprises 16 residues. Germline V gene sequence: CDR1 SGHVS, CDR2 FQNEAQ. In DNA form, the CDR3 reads TGTGCCAGCAGCCTTACAGGGGGCGCAACGGTACAGCCCCAGCATTTT. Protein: CASSLTGGATVQPQHF.

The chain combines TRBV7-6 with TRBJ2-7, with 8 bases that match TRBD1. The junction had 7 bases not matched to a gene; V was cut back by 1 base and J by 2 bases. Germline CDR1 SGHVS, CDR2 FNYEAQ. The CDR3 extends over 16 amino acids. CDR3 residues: CASSLGGQGRTYEQYF. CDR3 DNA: TGTGCCAGCAGCTTAGGTGGACAGGGAAGGACCTACGAGCAGTACTTC.

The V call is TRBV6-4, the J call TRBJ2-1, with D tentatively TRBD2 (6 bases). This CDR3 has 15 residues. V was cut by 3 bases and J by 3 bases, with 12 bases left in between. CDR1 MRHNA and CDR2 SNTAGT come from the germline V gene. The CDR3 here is CASSESSGDYNEQFF. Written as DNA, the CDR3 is TGTGCCAGCAGTGAGAGTAGCGGTGACTACAATGAGCAGTTCTTC.

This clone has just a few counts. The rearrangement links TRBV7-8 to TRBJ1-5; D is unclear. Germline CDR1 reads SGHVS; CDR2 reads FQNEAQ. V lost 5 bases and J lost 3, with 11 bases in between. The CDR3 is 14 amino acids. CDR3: CASSGDGPNQPQHF. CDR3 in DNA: TGTGCCAGCAGCGGCGACGGGCCCAATCAGCCCCAGCATTTT.

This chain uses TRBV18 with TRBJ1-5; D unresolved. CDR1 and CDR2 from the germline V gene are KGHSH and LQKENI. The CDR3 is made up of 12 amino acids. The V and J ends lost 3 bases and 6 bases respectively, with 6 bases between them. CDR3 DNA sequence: TGTGCCAGCTCACCCGAGGGTCAGCCCCAGCATTTT. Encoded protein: CASSPEGQPQHF. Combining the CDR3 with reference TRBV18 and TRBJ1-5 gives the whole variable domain NAGVMQNPRHLVRRRGQEARLRCSPMKGHSHVYWYRQLPEEGLKFMVYLQKENIIDESGMPKERFSAEFPKEGPSILRIQQVVRGDSAAYFCASSPEGQPQHFGDGTRLSIL.

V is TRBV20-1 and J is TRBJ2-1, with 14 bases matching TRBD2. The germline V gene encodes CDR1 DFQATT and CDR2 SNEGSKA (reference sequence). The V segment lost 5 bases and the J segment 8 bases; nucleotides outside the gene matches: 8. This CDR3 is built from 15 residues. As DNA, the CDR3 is TGCAGTGCTCCTGGGACTAGCGGGAGTATGTATGAGCAGTTCTTC. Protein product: CSAPGTSGSMYEQFF.

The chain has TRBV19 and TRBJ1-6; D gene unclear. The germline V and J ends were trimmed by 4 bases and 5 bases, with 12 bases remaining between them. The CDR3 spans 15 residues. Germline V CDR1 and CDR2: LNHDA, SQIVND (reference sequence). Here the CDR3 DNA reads TGTGCCAGTAGTACCGTGGCGAGCGATAATTCACCCCTCCACTTT. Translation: CASSTVASDNSPLHF.